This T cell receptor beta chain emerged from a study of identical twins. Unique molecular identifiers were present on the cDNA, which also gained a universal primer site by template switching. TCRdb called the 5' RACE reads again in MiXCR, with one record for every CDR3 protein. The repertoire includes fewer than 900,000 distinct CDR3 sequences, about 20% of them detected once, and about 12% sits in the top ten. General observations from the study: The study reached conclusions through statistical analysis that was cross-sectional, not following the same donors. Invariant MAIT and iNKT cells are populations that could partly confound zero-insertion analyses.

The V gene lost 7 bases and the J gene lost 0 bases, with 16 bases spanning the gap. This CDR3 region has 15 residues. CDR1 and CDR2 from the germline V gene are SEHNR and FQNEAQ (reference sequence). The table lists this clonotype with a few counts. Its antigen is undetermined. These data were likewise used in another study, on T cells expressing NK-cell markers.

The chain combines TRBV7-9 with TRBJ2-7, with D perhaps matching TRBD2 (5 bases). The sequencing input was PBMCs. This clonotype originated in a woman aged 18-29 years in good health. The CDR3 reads CASTSPSGSSYEQYF. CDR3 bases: TGTGCCAGCACCTCCCCCTCGGGGTCCTCCTACGAGCAGTACTTC.